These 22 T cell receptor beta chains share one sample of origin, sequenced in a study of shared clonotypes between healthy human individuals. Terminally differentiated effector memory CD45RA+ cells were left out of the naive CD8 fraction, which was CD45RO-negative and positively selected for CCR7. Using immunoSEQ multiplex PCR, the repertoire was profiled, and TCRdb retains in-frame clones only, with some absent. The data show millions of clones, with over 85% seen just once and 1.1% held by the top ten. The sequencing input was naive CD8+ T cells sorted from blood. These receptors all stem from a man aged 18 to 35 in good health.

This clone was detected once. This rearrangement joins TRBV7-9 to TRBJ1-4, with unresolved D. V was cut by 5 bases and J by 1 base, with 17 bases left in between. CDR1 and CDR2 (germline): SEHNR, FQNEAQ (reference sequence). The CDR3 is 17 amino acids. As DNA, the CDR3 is TGTGCCAGCAGCCGCCTGGCTGGAGAGATAACTAATGAAAAACTGTTTTTT. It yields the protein CASSRLAGEITNEKLFF.

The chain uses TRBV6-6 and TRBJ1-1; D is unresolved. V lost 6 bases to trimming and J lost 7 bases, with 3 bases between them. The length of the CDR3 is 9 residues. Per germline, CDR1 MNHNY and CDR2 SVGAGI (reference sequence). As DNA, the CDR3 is TGTGCCAGCAGGGATGAAGCTTTCTTT. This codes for CASRDEAFF.

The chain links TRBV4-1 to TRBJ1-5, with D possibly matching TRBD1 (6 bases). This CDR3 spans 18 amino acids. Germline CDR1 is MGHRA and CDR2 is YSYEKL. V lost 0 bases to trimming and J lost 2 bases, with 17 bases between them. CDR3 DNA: TGCGCCAGCAGCCAAGAATGGGGAGCAGGGGCCGGCAATCAGCCCCAGCATTTT. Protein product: CASSQEWGAGAGNQPQHF.

This CDR3 is CASSLDRQGTGNTIYF. CDR3 coding DNA: TGTGCCAGCAGCTTGGATAGACAGGGTACTGGAAACACCATATATTTT. This chain links TRBV5-4 with TRBJ1-3, with TRBD1 matching over 7 bases. The CDR3 loop spans 16 amino acids. The germline CDR1 and CDR2 sequences are SGHNT and YYREEE (reference sequence). V was clipped by 0 bases and J by 2 bases; unmatched bases: 5.

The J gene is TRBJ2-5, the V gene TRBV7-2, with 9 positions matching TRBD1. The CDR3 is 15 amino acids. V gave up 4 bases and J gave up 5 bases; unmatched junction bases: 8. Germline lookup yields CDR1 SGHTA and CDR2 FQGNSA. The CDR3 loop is CASSSNRGLTETQYF. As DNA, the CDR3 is TGTGCCAGCAGCTCCAACAGGGGGCTAACGGAGACCCAGTACTTC.

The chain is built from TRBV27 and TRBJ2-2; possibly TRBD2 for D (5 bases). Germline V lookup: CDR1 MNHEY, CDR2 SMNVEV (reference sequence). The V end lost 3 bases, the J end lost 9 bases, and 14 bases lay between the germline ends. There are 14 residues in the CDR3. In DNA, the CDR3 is TGTGCCAGCAGTTTGGATTCTGAGGGTCGGGAGCTGTTTTTT. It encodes CASSLDSEGRELFF.

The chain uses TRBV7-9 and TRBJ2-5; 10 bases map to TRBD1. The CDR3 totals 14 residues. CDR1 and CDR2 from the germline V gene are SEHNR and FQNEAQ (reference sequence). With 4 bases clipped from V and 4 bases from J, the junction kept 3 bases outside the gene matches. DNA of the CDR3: TGTGCCAGCAGCTCAGGACAGGGGGGAGAGACCCAGTACTTC. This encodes CASSSGQGGETQYF.

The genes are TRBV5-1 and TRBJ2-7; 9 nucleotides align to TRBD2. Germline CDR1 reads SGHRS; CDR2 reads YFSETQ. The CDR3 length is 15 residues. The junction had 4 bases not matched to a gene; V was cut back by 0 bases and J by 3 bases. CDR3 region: CASSLVAGVYYEQYF. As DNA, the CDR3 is TGCGCCAGCAGCTTGGTAGCGGGAGTGTACTACGAGCAGTACTTC.

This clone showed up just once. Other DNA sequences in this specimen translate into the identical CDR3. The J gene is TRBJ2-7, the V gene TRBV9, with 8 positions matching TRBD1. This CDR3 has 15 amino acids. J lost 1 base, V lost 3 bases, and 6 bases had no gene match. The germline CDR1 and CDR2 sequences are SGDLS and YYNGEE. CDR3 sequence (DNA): TGTGCCAGCAGCGCAGGACAGGGAGCGTCCTACGAGCAGTACTTC. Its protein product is CASSAGQGASYEQYF.

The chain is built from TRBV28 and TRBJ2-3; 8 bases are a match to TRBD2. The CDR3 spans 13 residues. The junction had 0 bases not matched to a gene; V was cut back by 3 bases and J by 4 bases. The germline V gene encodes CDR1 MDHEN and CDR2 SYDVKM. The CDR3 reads CASSFGGADTQYF. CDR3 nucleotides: TGTGCCAGCAGTTTCGGGGGGGCAGATACGCAGTATTTT. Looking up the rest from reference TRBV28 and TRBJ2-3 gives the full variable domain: DVKVTQSSRYLVKRTGEKVFLECVQDMDHENMFWYRQDPGLGLRLIYFSYDVKMKEKGDIPEGYSVSREKKERFSLILESASTNQTSMYLCASSFGGADTQYFGPGTRLTVL.

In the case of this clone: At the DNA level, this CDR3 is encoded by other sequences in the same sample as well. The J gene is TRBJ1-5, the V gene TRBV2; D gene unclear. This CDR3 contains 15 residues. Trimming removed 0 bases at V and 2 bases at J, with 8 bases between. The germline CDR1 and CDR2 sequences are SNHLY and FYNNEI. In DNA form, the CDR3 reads TGTGCCAGCAGTGAAGCAGGGATTGGCAATCAGCCCCAGCATTTT. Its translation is CASSEAGIGNQPQHF.

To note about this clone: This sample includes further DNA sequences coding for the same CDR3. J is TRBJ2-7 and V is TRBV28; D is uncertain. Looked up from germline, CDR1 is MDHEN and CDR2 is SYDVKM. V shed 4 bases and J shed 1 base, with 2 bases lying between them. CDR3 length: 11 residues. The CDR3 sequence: CASSSSYEQYF. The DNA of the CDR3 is TGTGCCAGCAGTTCTTCCTACGAGCAGTACTTC.

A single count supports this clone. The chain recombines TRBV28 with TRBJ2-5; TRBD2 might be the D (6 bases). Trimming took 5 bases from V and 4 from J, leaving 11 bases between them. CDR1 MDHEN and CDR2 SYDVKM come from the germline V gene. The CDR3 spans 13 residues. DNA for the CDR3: TGTGCCAGCAGTGACCAGGGAGGAGAGACCCAGTACTTC. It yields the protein CASSDQGGETQYF.

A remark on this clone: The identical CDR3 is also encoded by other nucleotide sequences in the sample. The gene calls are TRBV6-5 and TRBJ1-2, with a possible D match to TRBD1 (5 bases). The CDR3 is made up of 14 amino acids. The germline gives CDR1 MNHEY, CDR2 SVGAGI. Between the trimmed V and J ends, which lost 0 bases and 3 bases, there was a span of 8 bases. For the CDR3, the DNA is TGTGCCAGCAGTTACTCGGAGACAGACTATGGCTACACCTTC. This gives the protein CASSYSETDYGYTF.

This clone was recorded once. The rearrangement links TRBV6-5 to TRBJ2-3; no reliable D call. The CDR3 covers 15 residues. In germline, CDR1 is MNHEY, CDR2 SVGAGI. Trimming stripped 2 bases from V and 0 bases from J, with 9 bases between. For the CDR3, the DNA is TGTGCCAGCAGTTACGAGGCAGTTAGCACAGATACGCAGTATTTT. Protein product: CASSYEAVSTDTQYF.

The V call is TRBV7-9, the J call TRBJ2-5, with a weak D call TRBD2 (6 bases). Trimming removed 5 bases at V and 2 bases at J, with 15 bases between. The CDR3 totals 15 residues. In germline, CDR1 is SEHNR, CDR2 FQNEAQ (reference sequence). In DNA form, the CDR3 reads TGTGCCAGCAGCGCAACTGGGGGGACTCAAGAGACCCAGTACTTC. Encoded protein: CASSATGGTQETQYF. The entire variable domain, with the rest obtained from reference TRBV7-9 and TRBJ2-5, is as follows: DTGVSQNPRHKITKRGQNVTFRCDPISEHNRLYWYRQTLGQGPEFLTYFQNEAQLEKSRLLSDRFSAERPKGSFSTLEIQRTEQGDSAMYLCASSATGGTQETQYFGPGTRLLVL.

CDR3 DNA sequence: TGTGCCAGCAGTGAGCCGGATGAGCAGTTCTTC. It is translated as CASSEPDEQFF. The chain links TRBV6-6 to TRBJ2-1; D not certain. Germline lookup yields CDR1 MNHNY and CDR2 SVGAGI (reference sequence). V shed 5 bases and J shed 8 bases, with 7 bases lying between them. This CDR3 spans 11 amino acids.

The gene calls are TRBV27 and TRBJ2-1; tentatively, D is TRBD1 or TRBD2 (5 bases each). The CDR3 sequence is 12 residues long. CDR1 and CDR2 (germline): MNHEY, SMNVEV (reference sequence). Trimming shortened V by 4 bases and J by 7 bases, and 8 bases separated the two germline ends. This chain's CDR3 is CASSSGPNEQFF. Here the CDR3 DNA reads TGTGCCAGCAGTTCGGGACCAAATGAGCAGTTCTTC.

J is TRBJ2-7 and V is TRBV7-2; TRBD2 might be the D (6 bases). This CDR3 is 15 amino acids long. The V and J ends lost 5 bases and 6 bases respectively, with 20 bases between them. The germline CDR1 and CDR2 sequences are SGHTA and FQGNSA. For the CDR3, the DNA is TGTGCCAGCAGCACAATAGCGGAGGTATGGGCCGAGCAGTACTTC. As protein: CASSTIAEVWAEQYF.

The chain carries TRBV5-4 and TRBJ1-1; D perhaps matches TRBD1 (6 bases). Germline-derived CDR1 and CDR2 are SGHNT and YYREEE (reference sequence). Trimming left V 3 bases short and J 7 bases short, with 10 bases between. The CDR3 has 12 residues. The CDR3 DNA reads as TGTGCCAGCAGCTGGACAGAGGGTGAAGCTTTCTTT. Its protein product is CASSWTEGEAFF.

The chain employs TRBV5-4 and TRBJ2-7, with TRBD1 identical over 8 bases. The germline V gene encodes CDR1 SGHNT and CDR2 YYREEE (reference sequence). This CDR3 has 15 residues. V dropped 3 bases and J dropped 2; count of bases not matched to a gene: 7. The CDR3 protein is CASSSPDRATYEQYF. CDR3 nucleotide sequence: TGTGCCAGCAGCTCTCCGGACAGGGCCACCTACGAGCAGTACTTC. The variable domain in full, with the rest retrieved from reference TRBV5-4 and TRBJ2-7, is ETGVTQSPTHLIKTRGQQVTLRCSSQSGHNTVSWYQQALGQGPQFIFQYYREEENGRGNFPPRFSGLQFPNYSSELNVNALELDDSALYLCASSSPDRATYEQYFGPGTRLTVT.

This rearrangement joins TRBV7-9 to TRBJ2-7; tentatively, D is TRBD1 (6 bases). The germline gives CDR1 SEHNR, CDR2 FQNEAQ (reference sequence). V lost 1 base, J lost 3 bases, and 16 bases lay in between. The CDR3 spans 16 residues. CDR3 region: CASSLGFTGNLYEQYF. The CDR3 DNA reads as TGTGCCAGCAGCTTAGGATTTACAGGGAACCTCTACGAGCAGTACTTC.